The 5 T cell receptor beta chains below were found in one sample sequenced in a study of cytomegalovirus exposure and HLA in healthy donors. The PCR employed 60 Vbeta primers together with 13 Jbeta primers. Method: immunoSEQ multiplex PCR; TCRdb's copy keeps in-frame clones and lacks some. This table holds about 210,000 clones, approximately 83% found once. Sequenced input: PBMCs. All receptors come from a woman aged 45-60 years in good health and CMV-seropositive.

The DNA of the CDR3 is TGCGCCAGCAGCTTGTTGCGGGGGGGTGAGGAAGATACGCAGTATTTT. Translating it yields CASSLLRGGEEDTQYF. The rearrangement links TRBV5-1 to TRBJ2-3; 9 bases are shared with TRBD2. CDR1 SGHRS and CDR2 YFSETQ come from the germline V gene. The CDR3 has 16 residues. Trimming removed 1 base from V and 5 bases from J; junction bases left unmatched: 8.

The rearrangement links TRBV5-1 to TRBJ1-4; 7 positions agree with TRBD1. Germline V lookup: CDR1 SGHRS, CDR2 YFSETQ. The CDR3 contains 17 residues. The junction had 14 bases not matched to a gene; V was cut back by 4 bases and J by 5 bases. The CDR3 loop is CASSAAADWTGNEKLFF. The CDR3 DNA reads TGCGCCAGCAGCGCGGCCGCTGACTGGACAGGAAATGAAAAACTGTTTTTT.

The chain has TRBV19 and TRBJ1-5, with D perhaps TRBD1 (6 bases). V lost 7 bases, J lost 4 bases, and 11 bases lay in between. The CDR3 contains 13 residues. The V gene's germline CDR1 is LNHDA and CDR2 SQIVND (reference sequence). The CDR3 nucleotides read TGTGCCAGTAATGACAGGAGGAATCAGCCCCAGCATTTT. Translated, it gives CASNDRRNQPQHF.

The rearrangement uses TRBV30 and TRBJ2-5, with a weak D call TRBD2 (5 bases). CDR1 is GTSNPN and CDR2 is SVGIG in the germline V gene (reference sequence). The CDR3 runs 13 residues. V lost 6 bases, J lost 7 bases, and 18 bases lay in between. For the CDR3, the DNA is TGTGCCTGTGACGGGCCCGCGGCGGGGACCCAGTACTTC. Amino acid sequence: CACDGPAAGTQYF.

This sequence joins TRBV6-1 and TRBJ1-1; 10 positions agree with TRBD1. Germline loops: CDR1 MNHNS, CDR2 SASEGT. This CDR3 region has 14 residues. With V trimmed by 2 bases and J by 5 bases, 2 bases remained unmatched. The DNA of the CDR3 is TGTGCCAGCAGTGAACGGACAGGGGGGACTGAAGCTTTCTTT. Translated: CASSERTGGTEAFF.